This note documents a single T cell receptor (beta chain) sequence. This clone was picked up a small number of times. Its specific antigen is unknown. Nothing much larger sits one base from this clone, and base qualities are not available. These data belong to a study of blood T cell repertoires in COVID-19 (TCRdb year 2020). Turning to the overall study: Samples from collaborators originated in the United States, Italy and Spain and spanned both the acute and convalescent phases of COVID-19. The repertoires were released in a freely available public database meant as a resource for research on the immune response to SARS-CoV-2. The prospective study material was composed of cDNA or gDNA derived from T cells, B-cell-depleted T cells, or PBMCs. A de-identified subject ID, COVID-19 status, age in years and sex were almost always included in the sample metadata. HLA class I and class II types, where available, came from metadata supplied by the sample provider rather than from assay-based typing. Samples were obtained from the ongoing ImmuneRACE study (first 160 participants) and from roughly 1,300 subjects provided by 6 global collaborators. Deeply sampled blood TCRbeta repertoires from subjects exposed to, actively infected with, or recovered from COVID-19 were included in the dataset. Study-level results and caveats: How much clinical and demographic metadata was included differed by source and by participant, and the metadata was provided uncurated.

TCRbeta CDR3 regions were amplified from genomic DNA using the immunoSEQ Assay, a bias-controlled multiplex PCR. The paper's processing steps were these. Within the assay, amplification of reference gene primers was used to estimate how many nucleated cells each sample contained. Sequence reads were collapsed and filtered to measure the absolute abundance of every unique TCRbeta CDR3 rearrangement. Productive Simpson clonality was computed per sample as the square root of Simpson's diversity index over productive rearrangements. In its TCRdb copy, this immuneACCESS table keeps in-frame sequences only and misses some clones. Where compared with another copy, unresolved V genes explain less than half of these, and the others have no known cause. Clone size and the V and J calls come from that table; the DNA yielded D and trimming. The sample has around 150,000 clones on record, around 74% of them singletons. 3.7% of the sample is taken by the ten largest.

After removal of 1 base from V and 0 bases from J, the junction retains 1 base not matched to a gene. The cysteine opens and the phenylalanine closes a CDR3 of 14 amino acids. The sequence is cut down to CDR3 DNA, 42 bases in frame from base 1. The CDR1 and CDR2 encoded by the germline V gene (reference sequence) are GTSNPN and SVGIG. Collaborating institutions collected whole blood in K2EDTA tubes following their own protocols. For TCRbeta analysis, collaborators shipped samples as frozen whole blood, isolated PBMCs, or DNA extracted from either of those sample types. The specimen was peripheral blood. The rearranged chain carries TRBV30 and TRBJ2-7, with 9 bases in between that match TRBD2. This sequence originates from a woman aged 80 or over with acute or convalescent COVID-19. Read as DNA, the sequence is TGTGCCTGGAGTGGCGGGGGGGCCTCCTACGAGCAGTACTTC. It encodes CAWSGGGASYEQYF.